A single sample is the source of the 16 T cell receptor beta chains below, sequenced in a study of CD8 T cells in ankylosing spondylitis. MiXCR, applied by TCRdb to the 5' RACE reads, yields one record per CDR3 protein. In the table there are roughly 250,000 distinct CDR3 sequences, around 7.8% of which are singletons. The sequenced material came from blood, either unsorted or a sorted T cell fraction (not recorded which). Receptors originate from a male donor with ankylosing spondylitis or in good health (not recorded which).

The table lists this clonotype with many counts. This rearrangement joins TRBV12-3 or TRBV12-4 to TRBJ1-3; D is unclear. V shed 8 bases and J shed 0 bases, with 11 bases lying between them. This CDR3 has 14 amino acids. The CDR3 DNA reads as TGTGCCAGCGCGGACGGGTTCTCTGGAAACACCATATATTTT. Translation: CASADGFSGNTIYF.

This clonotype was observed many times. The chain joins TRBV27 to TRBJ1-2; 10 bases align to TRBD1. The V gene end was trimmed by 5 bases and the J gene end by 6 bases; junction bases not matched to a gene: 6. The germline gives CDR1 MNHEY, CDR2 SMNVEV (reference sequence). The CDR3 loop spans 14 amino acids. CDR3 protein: CASSQPGTGDGYTF. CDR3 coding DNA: TGTGCCAGCAGTCAGCCCGGGACAGGGGATGGCTACACCTTC.

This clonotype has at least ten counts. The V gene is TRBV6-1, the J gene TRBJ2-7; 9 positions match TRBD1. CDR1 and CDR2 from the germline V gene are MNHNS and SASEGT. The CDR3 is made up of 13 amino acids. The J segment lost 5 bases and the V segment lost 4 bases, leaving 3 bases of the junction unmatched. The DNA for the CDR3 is TGTGCCAGCAGTGGGACAGGGGTTGACGAGCAGTACTTC. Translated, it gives CASSGTGVDEQYF.

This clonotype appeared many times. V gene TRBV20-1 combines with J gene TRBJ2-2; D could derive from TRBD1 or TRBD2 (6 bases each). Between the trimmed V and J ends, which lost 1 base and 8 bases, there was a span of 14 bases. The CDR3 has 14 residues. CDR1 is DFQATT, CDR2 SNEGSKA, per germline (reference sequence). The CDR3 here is CSARVRGAQGELFF. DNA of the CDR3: TGCAGTGCTAGAGTTAGGGGGGCGCAGGGGGAGCTGTTTTTT.

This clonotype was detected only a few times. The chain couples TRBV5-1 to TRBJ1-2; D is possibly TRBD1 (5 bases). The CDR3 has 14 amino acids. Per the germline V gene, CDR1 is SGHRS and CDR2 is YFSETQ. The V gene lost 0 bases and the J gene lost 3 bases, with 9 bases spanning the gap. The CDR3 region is CASSLDEGHYGYTF. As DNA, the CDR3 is TGCGCCAGCAGCTTGGACGAGGGGCACTATGGCTACACCTTC.

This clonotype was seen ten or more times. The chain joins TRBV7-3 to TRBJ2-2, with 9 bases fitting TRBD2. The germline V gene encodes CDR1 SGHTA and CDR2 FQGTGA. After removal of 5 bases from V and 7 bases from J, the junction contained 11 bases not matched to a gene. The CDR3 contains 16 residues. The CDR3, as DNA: TGTGCCAGCAGCACGGGTGGGACTAGCCGAAGCGGGGAGCTGTTTTTT. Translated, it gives CASSTGGTSRSGELFF.

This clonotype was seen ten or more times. The CDR3 DNA reads as TGTGCCAGCAGTTTACGTGGTGGCTACACCTTC. As protein: CASSLRGGYTF. V usage is TRBV6-6 and J usage is TRBJ1-2; D ambiguous. The V gene's germline CDR1 is MNHNY and CDR2 SVGAGI (reference sequence). The CDR3 has 11 residues. V gave up 4 bases and J gave up 7 bases, with 7 bases separating them.

CDR3 in amino acids: CSASGDRRNIHSNQPQHF. CDR3 nucleotides: TGCAGTGCTAGTGGGGACAGGAGAAACATTCATAGCAATCAGCCCCAGCATTTT. V is TRBV20-1 and J is TRBJ1-5; 8 bases are a match to TRBD1. The junction had 13 bases not matched to a gene; V was cut back by 3 bases and J by 0 bases. Germline V CDR1 and CDR2: DFQATT, SNEGSKA (reference sequence). The CDR3 is 18 amino acids.

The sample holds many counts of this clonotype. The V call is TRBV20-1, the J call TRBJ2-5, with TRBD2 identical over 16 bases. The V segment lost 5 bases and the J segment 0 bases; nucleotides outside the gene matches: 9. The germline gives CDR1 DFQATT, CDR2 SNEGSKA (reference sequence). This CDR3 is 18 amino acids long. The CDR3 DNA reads TGCAGTGCTTGGGGACTAGCGGGGGGGGCTTCGTACCAAGAGACCCAGTACTTC. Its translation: CSAWGLAGGASYQETQYF.

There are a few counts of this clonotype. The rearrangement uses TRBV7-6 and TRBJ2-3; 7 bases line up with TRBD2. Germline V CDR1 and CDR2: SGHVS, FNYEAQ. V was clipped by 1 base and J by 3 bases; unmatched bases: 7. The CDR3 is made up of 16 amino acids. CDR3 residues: CASSLEWGGNTDTQYF. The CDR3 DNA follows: TGTGCCAGCAGCTTAGAGTGGGGGGGAAATACAGATACGCAGTATTTT.

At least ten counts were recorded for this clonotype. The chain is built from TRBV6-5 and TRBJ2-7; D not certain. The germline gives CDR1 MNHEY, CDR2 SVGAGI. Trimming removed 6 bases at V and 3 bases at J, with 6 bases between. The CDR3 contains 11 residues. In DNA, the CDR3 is TGTGCCAGCAGAAACAGCTACGAGCAGTACTTC. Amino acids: CASRNSYEQYF.

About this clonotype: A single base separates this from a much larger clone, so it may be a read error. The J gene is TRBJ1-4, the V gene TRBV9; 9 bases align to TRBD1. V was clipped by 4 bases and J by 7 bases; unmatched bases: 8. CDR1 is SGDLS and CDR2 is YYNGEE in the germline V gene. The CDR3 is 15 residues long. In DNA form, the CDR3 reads TGTGCCAGCAGCACCCCGGGACAGGGAGGTGAAAAACTGTTTTTT. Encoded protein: CASSTPGQGGEKLFF.

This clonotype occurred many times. The CDR3 DNA follows: TGTGCCAGCAGTGGGATGTATAGCAATCAGCCCCAGCATTTT. Encoded protein: CASSGMYSNQPQHF. V gene TRBV27 combines with J gene TRBJ1-5; D unresolved. The CDR3 length is 14 residues. With 5 bases removed from V and 0 bases from J, the gap between germline ends came to 8 bases. In germline, CDR1 is MNHEY, CDR2 SMNVEV (reference sequence).

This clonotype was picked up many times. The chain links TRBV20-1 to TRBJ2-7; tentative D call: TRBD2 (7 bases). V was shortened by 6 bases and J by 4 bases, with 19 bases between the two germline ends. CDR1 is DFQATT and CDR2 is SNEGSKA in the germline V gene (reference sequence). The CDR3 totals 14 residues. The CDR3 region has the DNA TGCAGTGCAGGGGGGACTACCCTCAAATACGAGCAGTACTTC. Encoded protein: CSAGGTTLKYEQYF.

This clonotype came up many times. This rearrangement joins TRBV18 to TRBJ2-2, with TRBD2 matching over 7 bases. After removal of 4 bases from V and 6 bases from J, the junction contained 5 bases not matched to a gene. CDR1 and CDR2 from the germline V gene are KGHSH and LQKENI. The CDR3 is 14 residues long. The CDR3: CASSLRAGAGELFF. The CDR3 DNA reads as TGTGCCAGCTCACTACGTGCGGGAGCCGGGGAGCTGTTTTTT.

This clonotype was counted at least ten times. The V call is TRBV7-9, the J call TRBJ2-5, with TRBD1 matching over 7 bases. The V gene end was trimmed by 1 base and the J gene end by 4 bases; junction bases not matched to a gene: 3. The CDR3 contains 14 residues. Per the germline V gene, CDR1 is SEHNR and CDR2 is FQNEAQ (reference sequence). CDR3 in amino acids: CASSLGGGRETQYF. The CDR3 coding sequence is TGTGCCAGCAGCTTAGGAGGGGGCCGAGAGACCCAGTACTTC.